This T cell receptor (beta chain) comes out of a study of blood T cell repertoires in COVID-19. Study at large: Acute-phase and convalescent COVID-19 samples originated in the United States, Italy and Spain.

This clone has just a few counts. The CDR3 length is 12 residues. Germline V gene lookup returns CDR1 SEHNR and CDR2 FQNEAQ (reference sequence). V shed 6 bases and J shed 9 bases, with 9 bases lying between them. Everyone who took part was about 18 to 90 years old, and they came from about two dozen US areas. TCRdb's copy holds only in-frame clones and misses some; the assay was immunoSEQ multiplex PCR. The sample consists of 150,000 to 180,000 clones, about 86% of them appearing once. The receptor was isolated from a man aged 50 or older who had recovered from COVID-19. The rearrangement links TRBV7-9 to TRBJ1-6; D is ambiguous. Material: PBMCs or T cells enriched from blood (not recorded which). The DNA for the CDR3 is TGTGCCAGCAGAGATCTGAGTTCACCCCTCCACTTT. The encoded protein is CASRDLSSPLHF.